The 30 T cell receptor beta chains below all came from one sample that was sequenced in a study of cytomegalovirus exposure and HLA in healthy donors. Generated by immunoSEQ multiplex PCR, the TCRdb table keeps only in-frame clones and is missing some. This table has about 130,000 clones, 89% appearing once. Specimen: PBMCs. These receptors were collected from a woman in her late teens or twenties in good health and CMV-seronegative.

V usage is TRBV6-1 and J usage is TRBJ2-3; the D is unclear. Germline CDR1 MNHNS, CDR2 SASEGT. V shed 3 bases and J shed 3 bases, with 4 bases lying between them. The CDR3 contains 12 residues. The CDR3 protein is CASSDRTDTQYF. The CDR3, as DNA: TGTGCCAGCAGTGACAGAACAGATACGCAGTATTTT.

The chain recombines TRBV10-2 with TRBJ1-2, with a tentative D call TRBD1 (5 bases). V was cut by 4 bases and J by 6 bases, with 12 bases left in between. This CDR3 is built from 13 residues. From germline, CDR1 is WSHSY and CDR2 SAAADI. CDR3 bases: TGCGCCAGCAGTGTCAGGGTAGAGAATGGCTACACCTTC. It yields the protein CASSVRVENGYTF.

V is TRBV12-5 and J is TRBJ2-7, with 10 bases aligning to TRBD1. Germline V CDR1 and CDR2: LGHNT, FRNRAP. The CDR3 is 14 amino acids. The trim removed 6 bases at V and 1 base at J, leaving 3 bases unmatched. CDR3 sequence: CASGRTGGSYEQYF. The CDR3 DNA sequence: TGTGCTAGTGGCCGGACAGGGGGATCCTACGAGCAGTACTTC.

The chain links TRBV19 to TRBJ2-1; tentatively, D is TRBD2 (6 bases). With 5 bases removed from V and 4 bases from J, the gap between germline ends came to 12 bases. The germline V gene encodes CDR1 LNHDA and CDR2 SQIVND (reference sequence). The CDR3 is 14 amino acids. CDR3 residues: CASSSGLGYNEQFF. The CDR3, as DNA: TGTGCCAGTAGTTCGGGACTTGGGTACAATGAGCAGTTCTTC.

This clone occurred once. The chain is built from TRBV27 and TRBJ2-7; 7 nucleotides agree with TRBD1. The CDR3 has 15 amino acids. Trimming removed 4 bases from V and 2 bases from J; junction bases left unmatched: 8. Germline V lookup: CDR1 MNHEY, CDR2 SMNVEV (reference sequence). The DNA for the CDR3 is TGTGCCAGCAGTTACTCGACAGGGTTGGCCTACGAGCAGTACTTC. Its protein product is CASSYSTGLAYEQYF.

The chain employs TRBV7-9 and TRBJ2-3; TRBD2 is a possible D gene (6 bases). Trimming took off 3 bases at V and 0 bases at J, with 7 bases between the two ends. The germline gives CDR1 SEHNR, CDR2 FQNEAQ (reference sequence). The CDR3 has 14 amino acids. The DNA for the CDR3 is TGTGCCAGCAGCTTTAGCGGAAGCACAGATACGCAGTATTTT. Its translation: CASSFSGSTDTQYF.

The chain uses TRBV28 and TRBJ1-1; perhaps TRBD1 as D (6 bases). With 3 bases removed from V and 9 bases from J, the gap between germline ends came to 14 bases. Germline loops: CDR1 MDHEN, CDR2 SYDVKM. The CDR3 spans 13 residues. The CDR3 sequence is CASSLYREGKAFF. The CDR3 DNA sequence: TGTGCCAGCAGTTTGTACAGGGAAGGTAAAGCTTTCTTT.

CDR3 DNA sequence: TGTGCCAGTAGCGCCTCCGGGACTAGCGGGCGAAACTCCTACGAGCAGTACTTC. Protein: CASSASGTSGRNSYEQYF. The rearrangement links TRBV19 to TRBJ2-7; TRBD2 aligns across 12 bases. This CDR3 is built from 18 residues. In germline, CDR1 is LNHDA, CDR2 SQIVND (reference sequence). V gave up 6 bases and J gave up 0 bases; unmatched junction bases: 12.

This rearrangement joins TRBV2 to TRBJ2-1; D is ambiguous. Trimming removed 8 bases from V and 1 base from J, with 12 bases in between. The CDR3 consists of 14 residues. Germline values: CDR1 SNHLY, CDR2 FYNNEI. The CDR3 region has the DNA TGTGCCAGCGCCGCTCGGGTGTCCTACAATGAGCAGTTCTTC. Protein sequence: CASAARVSYNEQFF.

The chain links TRBV6-9 to TRBJ1-4, with 7 bases lining up with TRBD1. This CDR3 comprises 14 residues. The trim removed 2 bases at V and 7 bases at J, leaving 4 bases unmatched. Per germline, CDR1 MNHGY and CDR2 SVAAGI. The CDR3 region is CASSYNRGFEKLFF. The CDR3 coding sequence is TGTGCCAGCAGTTATAACAGGGGATTTGAAAAACTGTTTTTT.

The rearrangement joins TRBV5-4 to TRBJ2-1; D is perhaps TRBD2 (6 bases). Trimming took 4 bases from V and 2 from J, leaving 13 bases between them. The CDR3 sequence is 15 residues long. Germline V gene sequence: CDR1 SGHNT, CDR2 YYREEE (reference sequence). CDR3 DNA: TGTGCCAGCAGCCTCCGGGACTTCCCCTACAATGAGCAGTTCTTC. Encoded protein: CASSLRDFPYNEQFF.

This sequence joins TRBV21-1 and TRBJ2-1; the table names TRBD1, a call not compared with the DNA. TRBV21-1 is a pseudogene locus. This CDR3 spans 14 amino acids. In nucleotides, the CDR3 is TGTGCCAGCAGCAAGCCAGGGGGTACAAGTGAGCAGTTCTTC. This codes for CASSKPGGTSEQFF.

The gene calls are TRBV5-1 and TRBJ2-3; 8 bases map to TRBD1. Germline V gene lookup returns CDR1 SGHRS and CDR2 YFSETQ. The J segment lost 1 base and the V segment lost 0 bases, leaving 7 bases of the junction unmatched. The CDR3 has 17 amino acids. The chain's CDR3 is CASSLDHRGTGTDTQYF. In nucleotides, the CDR3 is TGCGCCAGCAGCTTGGACCACAGGGGGACGGGCACAGATACGCAGTATTTT.

This chain links TRBV5-4 with TRBJ1-1; 8 bases map to TRBD1. CDR1 and CDR2 (germline): SGHNT, YYREEE (reference sequence). The CDR3 contains 17 residues. V gave up 4 bases and J gave up 3 bases; unmatched junction bases: 14. CDR3 DNA: TGTGCCAGCAGCCCCACCCCGGGACAGGCAAGATACACTGAAGCTTTCTTT. Translated, it gives CASSPTPGQARYTEAFF. The variable domain in full, completed from reference TRBV5-4 and TRBJ1-1, reads ETGVTQSPTHLIKTRGQQVTLRCSSQSGHNTVSWYQQALGQGPQFIFQYYREEENGRGNFPPRFSGLQFPNYSSELNVNALELDDSALYLCASSPTPGQARYTEAFFGQGTRLTVV.

This chain joins TRBV11-2 and TRBJ1-2; 9 nucleotides align to TRBD1. The CDR3 has 15 residues. With 5 bases clipped from V and 6 bases from J, the junction kept 10 bases outside the gene matches. Germline loops: CDR1 SGHAT, CDR2 FQNNGV. This chain's CDR3 is CASSLIQGTGNGYTF. DNA of the CDR3: TGTGCCAGCAGCCTCATTCAAGGGACAGGGAATGGCTACACCTTC.

The chain combines TRBV4-1 with TRBJ2-7; TRBD2 is a possible D gene (6 bases). The V and J ends lost 3 bases and 4 bases respectively, with 22 bases between them. This CDR3 is 17 amino acids long. CDR1 and CDR2 (germline): MGHRA, YSYEKL. The chain's CDR3 is CASSHPLRGKEVYEQYF. CDR3 nucleotides: TGCGCCAGCAGCCACCCCCTCCGGGGGAAAGAGGTGTACGAGCAGTACTTC.

The chain combines TRBV29-1 with TRBJ2-7; 7 nucleotides match TRBD1. CDR1 is SQVTM, CDR2 ANQGSEA, per germline. This CDR3 region has 14 residues. J gave up 3 bases and V 5 bases, and 10 bases lay outside the gene matches. The CDR3 DNA reads TGCAGCGTTCAGACAGGGCCCGGGATCTACGAGCAGTACTTC. It encodes CSVQTGPGIYEQYF.

The chain carries TRBV6-5 and TRBJ1-1; TRBD1 matches at 7 bases. The length of the CDR3 is 15 residues. J was trimmed by 1 base and V by 4 bases; bases with no gene match: 6. Germline-derived CDR1 and CDR2 are MNHEY and SVGAGI. Here the CDR3 DNA reads TGTGCCAGCAGTTTCACAGGGGCAGGGAACACTGAAGCTTTCTTT. It specifies CASSFTGAGNTEAFF.

This clone was seen only a few times. The rearrangement links TRBV6-1 to TRBJ2-5; 11 bases agree with TRBD1. The germline gives CDR1 MNHNS, CDR2 SASEGT. CDR3 length equals 14 residues. Losses at the gene ends were 6 bases for V and 4 bases for J; bases not matched to a gene: 4. The CDR3 reads CASSRDRGTETQYF. In DNA, the CDR3 is TGTGCCAGCAGCCGGGACAGGGGGACAGAGACCCAGTACTTC.

The chain joins TRBV19 to TRBJ2-7; the match to TRBD2 covers 8 bases. Germline values: CDR1 LNHDA, CDR2 SQIVND (reference sequence). The V gene end was trimmed by 4 bases and the J gene end by 6 bases; junction bases not matched to a gene: 8. This CDR3 comprises 14 residues. CDR3 nucleotide sequence: TGTGCCAGTAGTACCCACGGGAGGGGAGGCGAGCAGTACTTC. This sequence encodes CASSTHGRGGEQYF.

This clone came up once. V usage is TRBV18 and J usage is TRBJ1-1; 11 positions match TRBD1. The ends lost 3 bases at V and 1 base at J; junction bases unmatched: 1. CDR1 KGHSH and CDR2 LQKENI come from the germline V gene. This CDR3 has 15 residues. The CDR3 nucleotides are TGTGCCAGCTCACCGGGGACAGGGGGGAACACTGAAGCTTTCTTT. Amino acid sequence: CASSPGTGGNTEAFF. The whole variable domain, filled in from reference TRBV18 and TRBJ1-1, reads NAGVMQNPRHLVRRRGQEARLRCSPMKGHSHVYWYRQLPEEGLKFMVYLQKENIIDESGMPKERFSAEFPKEGPSILRIQQVVRGDSAAYFCASSPGTGGNTEAFFGQGTRLTVV.

The gene calls are TRBV10-1 and TRBJ2-3, with TRBD2 matching over 14 bases. This CDR3 region has 15 residues. Germline V lookup: CDR1 WNHNN, CDR2 SYGVQD (reference sequence). The trim removed 10 bases at V and 5 bases at J, leaving 8 bases unmatched. CDR3 nucleotides: TGCGCCACCTTCGACGGACTAGCGGGAGGAGATACGCAGTATTTT. Protein: CATFDGLAGGDTQYF.

For this clone: The junction differs from germline at one of its ends, possibly a read error. The chain has TRBV4-1 and TRBJ2-7, with 10 bases matching TRBD1. Germline CDR1 is MGHRA and CDR2 is YSYEKL. The CDR3 has 15 amino acids. CDR3 residues: CASTQGTGVAYEQYF. DNA for the CDR3: TGCGCCAGCACCCAAGGGACAGGGGTGGCCTACGAGCAGTACTTC.

The rearrangement joins TRBV5-1 to TRBJ2-1, with 11 bases aligning to TRBD2. The germline CDR1 and CDR2 sequences are SGHRS and YFSETQ. The length of the CDR3 is 17 residues. The junction had 14 bases not matched to a gene; V was cut back by 7 bases and J by 5 bases. The CDR3 bases are TGCGCCAGCGTACTTCTAGCCGGGACTAGCGGTCACAATGAGCAGTTCTTC. It specifies CASVLLAGTSGHNEQFF.

This clone was detected only once. J is TRBJ2-1 and V is TRBV6-1; TRBD1 agrees at 7 bases. This CDR3 comprises 15 residues. V shed 6 bases, J shed 6 bases, and the junction held 11 bases outside the gene matches. Per germline, CDR1 MNHNS and CDR2 SASEGT. CDR3: CASRQDRVWVNEQFF. CDR3 sequence (DNA): TGTGCCAGCAGGCAAGACAGGGTGTGGGTCAATGAGCAGTTCTTC.

This chain uses TRBV7-6 with TRBJ2-3; the match to TRBD1 covers 9 bases. The CDR3 consists of 16 residues. V shed 5 bases, J shed 3 bases, and the junction held 9 bases outside the gene matches. Germline assignment: CDR1 SGHVS and CDR2 FNYEAQ. CDR3 region: CASSPRTGGATDTQYF. CDR3 nucleotide sequence: TGTGCCAGCAGCCCCCGAACAGGGGGCGCGACAGATACGCAGTATTTT.

This chain joins TRBV5-4 and TRBJ2-5; D uncertain. Per the germline V gene, CDR1 is SGHNT and CDR2 is YYREEE (reference sequence). The CDR3 length is 15 residues. Trimming removed 0 bases at V and 1 base at J, with 10 bases between. CDR3 nucleotides: TGTGCCAGCAGCTTGGCCTCTACTCGCCAAGAGACCCAGTACTTC. It is translated as CASSLASTRQETQYF.

The chain couples TRBV10-3 to TRBJ1-2; 9 bases align to TRBD1. The CDR3 is 14 amino acids. CDR1 and CDR2 (germline): ENHRY, SYGVKD. The ends lost 6 bases at V and 4 bases at J; junction bases unmatched: 6. CDR3 in amino acids: CAISRQGVGYGYTF. CDR3 sequence (DNA): TGTGCCATCAGCCGACAGGGGGTAGGCTATGGCTACACCTTC.

This clone has just a few counts. The chain has TRBV9 and TRBJ1-1; D might be TRBD1 (5 bases). CDR1 is SGDLS, CDR2 YYNGEE, per germline. This CDR3 has 15 amino acids. Trimming left V 0 bases short and J 1 base short, with 10 bases between. CDR3 amino acids: CASSVAGRGNTEAFF. Written as DNA, the CDR3 is TGTGCCAGCAGCGTAGCAGGGCGGGGGAACACTGAAGCTTTCTTT.

This chain links TRBV11-3 with TRBJ2-5, with D possibly TRBD2 on 6 matching bases. Germline CDR1 SGHNT, CDR2 YENEEA. V lost 3 bases to trimming and J lost 5 bases, with 10 bases between them. The CDR3 is made up of 13 amino acids. The CDR3 DNA reads TGTGCCAGCAGCTTCGGTCTAGCGGAGACCCAGTACTTC. As protein: CASSFGLAETQYF. The full variable domain, rest sourced from reference TRBV11-3 and TRBJ2-5, is EAGVVQSPRYKIIEKKQPVAFWCNPISGHNTLYWYLQNLGQGPELLIRYENEEAVDDSQLPKDRFSAERLKGVDSTLKIQPAELGDSAVYLCASSFGLAETQYFGPGTRLLVL.